This T cell receptor beta chain stems from a study of T cell changes during pregnancy in multiple sclerosis. The CDR3 has 13 amino acids. The V end was cut by 3 bases, the J end by 3 bases, with 8 bases between. The germline CDR1 and CDR2 sequences are SGHTA and FQGTGA. Only in-frame clones appear in the TCRdb table, and some are missing; sequencing was by immunoSEQ multiplex PCR. The sample consists of more than 40,000 clones, 90% of them appearing once. The source was CD8+ T cells from peripheral blood mononuclear cells, collected in the third trimester of pregnancy. V and J are TRBV7-3 and TRBJ2-5; D is perhaps TRBD1 (5 bases). This TCR came from a female donor with multiple sclerosis, enrolled in a pregnancy study. CDR3 DNA: TGTGCCAGCAGCTTTGGGGCCGAAGAGACCCAGTACTTC. It encodes CASSFGAEETQYF.